Shown below are 8 T cell receptor beta chains from a single sample sequenced in a study of shared T cell receptors in the human thymus (dated by TCRdb to the early 2020s). Library preparation used the immunoSEQ multiplex PCR assay. TCRdb obtained this table from immuneACCESS and retained in-frame rearrangements with V and J assigned. These tables miss some clones; where compared with another copy, unresolved V genes account for less than half of the shortfall, and the remainder is unexplained. This sample gives roughly 700,000 clones in total; approximately 87% of them show up just once. The top ten constitute 0.0095% to 0.013% of the sample. This same sample was also part of a study on human thymus T cells.

Specimen: thymocytes. These receptor sequences come from a boy less than two years old with a congenital heart defect. Donor details come from another sample of the same person, matched by shared clones.

This clone was detected only once. The V gene is TRBV7-6, the J gene TRBJ2-3; 7 bases match TRBD2. With V trimmed by 1 base and J by 2 bases, 3 bases remained unmatched. CDR3 length equals 15 residues. Germline loops: CDR1 SGHVS, CDR2 FNYEAQ. In DNA, the CDR3 is TGTGCCAGCAGCTTAGAGGGAGGGCACACAGATACGCAGTATTTT. Amino acids: CASSLEGGHTDTQYF.

This chain joins TRBV27 and TRBJ2-7, with 8 bases aligning to TRBD2. The length of the CDR3 is 14 residues. The V gene end was trimmed by 11 bases and the J gene end by 4 bases; junction bases not matched to a gene: 13. CDR1 and CDR2 from the germline V gene are MNHEY and SMNVEV (reference sequence). The CDR3 reads CAVGRTGGTYEQYF. The CDR3 DNA reads TGTGCCGTCGGAAGAACGGGAGGGACATACGAGCAGTACTTC.

The gene calls are TRBV7-9 and TRBJ2-3; TRBD2 matches 7 bases. Looked up from germline, CDR1 is SEHNR and CDR2 is FQNEAQ (reference sequence). J gave up 2 bases and V 4 bases, and 9 bases lay outside the gene matches. This CDR3 contains 16 residues. The CDR3 reads CASSSPGGSATDTQYF. The CDR3 nucleotides read TGTGCCAGCAGCTCCCCGGGGGGTAGCGCCACAGATACGCAGTATTTT. Drawing the rest from reference TRBV7-9 and TRBJ2-3, the complete variable domain is DTGVSQNPRHKITKRGQNVTFRCDPISEHNRLYWYRQTLGQGPEFLTYFQNEAQLEKSRLLSDRFSAERPKGSFSTLEIQRTEQGDSAMYLCASSSPGGSATDTQYFGPGTRLTVL.

This chain connects TRBV12-5 to TRBJ1-5; no clear D. The CDR3 loop spans 12 amino acids. Trimming left V 7 bases short and J 6 bases short, with 10 bases between. Germline-derived CDR1 and CDR2 are LGHNT and FRNRAP. The CDR3 loop is CASAPYGQPQHF. The CDR3 nucleotides are TGTGCTAGTGCCCCCTATGGTCAGCCCCAGCATTTT.

The rearrangement links TRBV9 to TRBJ2-5; a possible D gene is TRBD2 (6 bases). This CDR3 spans 15 amino acids. Germline CDR1 and CDR2: SGDLS and YYNGEE. V was clipped by 4 bases and J by 5 bases, with 18 bases between them. CDR3 DNA sequence: TGTGCCAGCAGCCCGGGGGTCTCGGGGGAGGAGACCCAGTACTTC. Translation gives CASSPGVSGEETQYF.

This chain links TRBV4-2 with TRBJ2-7; 8 bases align to TRBD2. The CDR3 loop spans 14 amino acids. Germline CDR1 and CDR2: LGHNA and YNFKEQ. V gave up 5 bases and J gave up 3 bases; unmatched junction bases: 6. CDR3 sequence (DNA): TGTGCCAGCAGCGTCCCGGGGGGGCACTACGAGCAGTACTTC. It encodes CASSVPGGHYEQYF.

Only one count was recorded for this clone. This sequence joins TRBV4-2 and TRBJ1-2, with 9 bases fitting TRBD1. CDR3 length: 17 residues. Germline assignment: CDR1 LGHNA and CDR2 YNFKEQ. V gave up 5 bases and J gave up 0 bases; unmatched junction bases: 10. The CDR3 loop reads CASSIRTGEETNYGYTF. The CDR3 DNA reads as TGTGCCAGCAGCATACGGACAGGGGAAGAGACTAACTATGGCTACACCTTC.

This sequence joins TRBV18 and TRBJ2-7; 9 bases line up with TRBD1. Germline V gives CDR1 KGHSH, CDR2 LQKENI. The junction had 7 bases not matched to a gene; V was cut back by 3 bases and J by 1 base. The CDR3 has 16 residues. CDR3 sequence: CASSPPGTGRSYEQYF. The CDR3 DNA sequence: TGTGCCAGCTCACCTCCCGGGACAGGGAGGTCCTACGAGCAGTACTTC.